This T cell receptor beta chain originates from a study of cytomegalovirus exposure and HLA in healthy donors. Study results and caveats: Common viral pathogens (according to a later analysis) appeared linked to several of the most significant clusters.

The V gene's germline CDR1 is GTSNPN and CDR2 SVGIG (reference sequence). CDR3 size: 13 residues. Trimming left V 2 bases short and J 10 bases short, with 18 bases between. As for this clone: Antigen: not known.

The primer mix had 60 Vbeta and 13 Jbeta primers. The table came from immunoSEQ multiplex PCR; TCRdb's copy has only in-frame clones and leaves some out. The sample consists of approximately 100,000 clones, less than 85% of them appearing once. This TCR derives from a male donor in good health and CMV-seronegative. What was sequenced was PBMCs. J is TRBJ2-7 and V is TRBV30; TRBD2 might be the D (5 bases). CDR3 coding DNA: TGTGCCTGGAGTAGCGGAGCCCCTGTCGGACAGTACTTC. This gives the protein CAWSSGAPVGQYF.